The 6 T cell receptor beta chains presented below share a single source sample, sequenced in a study of T-cell reconstitution after alpha-beta-depleted transplantation in children. A library of TCRbeta sequences, prepared with unique molecular identifiers, was generated. MiXCR, run by TCRdb on the PCR reads, gives a single entry per CDR3 protein. Of about 150,000 distinct CDR3 sequences detected, about 8.8% appear once; the ten largest clones hold roughly 18%. The sequencing used PBMCs, mostly from graft donor cells, collected 180 days after TCRalphabeta/CD19-depleted stem cell transplant. The receptors stem from a female patient aged 2-15 years who had a stem cell transplant for congenital amegakaryocytic thrombocytopenia, so the T cells may come from the graft donor.

This clonotype was recorded at least ten times. The chain links TRBV5-1 to TRBJ2-1; 9 bases align to TRBD1. The length of the CDR3 is 15 residues. V dropped 4 bases and J dropped 1; count of bases not matched to a gene: 3. Germline V gene sequence: CDR1 SGHRS, CDR2 YFSETQ. The CDR3 sequence: CASSLGQGSYNEQFF. CDR3 coding DNA: TGCGCCAGCAGCCTAGGACAGGGGTCCTACAATGAGCAGTTCTTC.

The J gene is TRBJ1-1, the V gene TRBV4-1; a weak D match, TRBD1 (5 bases). The ends were cut back, 1 base at V and 0 bases at J, with 15 bases in the middle. From germline, CDR1 is MGHRA and CDR2 YSYEKL. The CDR3 has 17 residues. In DNA, the CDR3 is TGCGCCAGCAGCCAAGCGGGGCGCCCCGGGATGAACACTGAAGCTTTCTTT. Amino acids: CASSQAGRPGMNTEAFF.

Details on this clonotype: The junction does not match germline at one end; this may be a read error. The chain links TRBV20-1 to TRBJ1-5, with D possibly being TRBD1 (6 bases). The CDR3 runs to 16 residues. Germline CDR1 DFQATT, CDR2 SNEGSKA (reference sequence). The CDR3 loop is CCADSSTGPDNQPQHF. CDR3 bases: TGCTGTGCTGATAGTTCGACAGGTCCCGACAATCAGCCCCAGCATTTT.

At least ten counts were recorded for this clonotype. CDR3 residues: CASSPGGQGWNIQYF. As DNA, the CDR3 is TGTGCCAGCAGTCCGGGGGGACAGGGCTGGAACATTCAGTACTTC. The chain joins TRBV12-3 or TRBV12-4 to TRBJ2-4; TRBD1 matches 9 bases. The CDR3 is 15 amino acids. The junction had 9 bases not matched to a gene; V was cut back by 5 bases and J by 7 bases.

This clonotype occurred a few times. V gene TRBV10-3 combines with J gene TRBJ1-5, with 7 bases aligning to TRBD1. The length of the CDR3 is 13 residues. V dropped 7 bases and J dropped 6; count of bases not matched to a gene: 6. Germline values: CDR1 ENHRY, CDR2 SYGVKD. CDR3 nucleotide sequence: TGTGCCATCAATAGGGACAGTTCTCAGCCCCAGCATTTT. This gives the protein CAINRDSSQPQHF.

This clonotype was found many times. The chain recombines TRBV20-1 with TRBJ2-1; D remains unclear. The V end was cut by 1 base, the J end by 5 bases, with 9 bases between. This CDR3 spans 13 amino acids. CDR1 and CDR2 (germline): DFQATT, SNEGSKA (reference sequence). CDR3 residues: CSARVDTDNEQFF. CDR3 coding DNA: TGCAGTGCTAGAGTTGACACGGACAATGAGCAGTTCTTC.